Listed here are 31 T cell receptor beta chains from one sample, sequenced in a study of control samples from healthy donors and cancer patients. Assay used: immunoSEQ multiplex PCR; TCRdb lists only in-frame clones, some missing. The repertoire includes roughly 100,000 clones, about 91% of them detected once, and 2.5% sits in the top ten. Material for sequencing was blood. Source of these receptors: a woman aged 18-29 years in good health.

The V gene is TRBV18, the J gene TRBJ2-7; 7 bases match TRBD2. This CDR3 comprises 13 residues. CDR1 KGHSH and CDR2 LQKENI come from the germline V gene. The ends lost 2 bases at V and 5 bases at J; junction bases unmatched: 3. The CDR3 nucleotides are TGTGCCAGCTCACCAGTGCTAGCGGACGAGCAGTACTTC. Translation: CASSPVLADEQYF.

The V call is TRBV3-1 (or the pseudogene TRBV3-2), the J call TRBJ1-1; 11 nucleotides line up with TRBD1. The V gene end was trimmed by 2 bases and the J gene end by 7 bases; junction bases not matched to a gene: 12. CDR3 length: 17 residues. Germline V gene data show CDR1 as LGHDT and CDR2 as YNNKEL (reference sequence). CDR3 loop: CASSQWLGTGGVREAFF. The CDR3 DNA sequence: TGTGCCAGCAGCCAATGGTTGGGGACAGGGGGGGTGCGTGAAGCTTTCTTT.

The chain combines TRBV2 with TRBJ2-5; no firm D call. In germline, CDR1 is SNHLY, CDR2 FYNNEI. The CDR3 has 13 amino acids. V gave up 2 bases and J gave up 4 bases, with 8 bases separating them. CDR3: CASSEKERETQYF. In nucleotides, the CDR3 is TGTGCCAGCAGTGAAAAGGAGCGAGAGACCCAGTACTTC.

CDR3 protein: CASSPTRQGKVHNSPLHF. The CDR3 DNA sequence: TGTGCCAGCAGCCCGACCCGACAGGGGAAAGTACATAATTCACCCCTCCACTTT. The chain has TRBV3-1 (or the pseudogene TRBV3-2) and TRBJ1-6; 8 nucleotides agree with TRBD1. CDR3 length: 18 residues. Looked up from germline, CDR1 is LGHDT and CDR2 is YNNKEL (reference sequence). V shed 4 bases and J 5 bases; nucleotides not matched to a gene: 13.

The chain carries TRBV14 and TRBJ2-1, with D unresolved. The CDR3 sequence is 11 residues long. Between the trimmed V and J ends, which lost 7 bases and 9 bases, there was a span of 10 bases. CDR1 and CDR2 (germline): SGHDN, FVKESK. The CDR3 nucleotides are TGTGCCAGCAACCGGGTGGGTGAGCAGTTCTTC. This gives the protein CASNRVGEQFF.

The chain has TRBV5-1 and TRBJ1-1, with TRBD1 matching 8 bases. The CDR3 spans 12 residues. V lost 0 bases, J lost 10 bases, and 2 bases stayed unmatched. Germline V gives CDR1 SGHRS, CDR2 YFSETQ. The CDR3 here is CASSLDGQGAFF. Here the CDR3 DNA reads TGCGCCAGCAGCTTGGACGGACAGGGAGCTTTCTTT.

V is TRBV19 and J is TRBJ1-5; D remains unclear. The CDR3 has 14 residues. Germline V gene data show CDR1 as LNHDA and CDR2 as SQIVND (reference sequence). Trimming shortened V by 6 bases and J by 0 bases, and 9 bases separated the two germline ends. CDR3 residues: CASRVQYSNQPQHF. CDR3 nucleotides: TGTGCCAGTAGAGTACAGTATAGCAATCAGCCCCAGCATTTT.

About this clone: The germline gene is not matched at one end of the junction; a read error may be the cause. The same CDR3 also results from other DNA sequences found in this sample. The CDR3 DNA is TGTGCTAGCAGCTTAGGCGCGGGACCTACCTACGAGCAGTACTTC. Its translation is CASSLGAGPTYEQYF. The V call is TRBV7-7, the J call TRBJ2-7; D perhaps matches TRBD2 (6 bases). This CDR3 has 15 residues. The germline V gene has CDR1 SSHAT and CDR2 FNYEAQ (reference sequence).

The chain uses TRBV24-1 and TRBJ2-7; a weak D match, TRBD2 (5 bases). V lost 5 bases and J 6 bases, leaving 10 bases between the germline ends. CDR1 and CDR2 from the germline V gene are KGHDR and SFDVKD. This CDR3 comprises 12 residues. The CDR3 here is CATSAGGLEQYF. The DNA for the CDR3 is TGTGCCACCAGTGCGGGCGGGCTCGAGCAGTACTTC.

The V and J genes are TRBV5-4 and TRBJ2-1; D is perhaps TRBD1 or TRBD2 (6 bases each). The CDR3 is 14 residues long. Germline CDR1 is SGHNT and CDR2 is YYREEE (reference sequence). V gave up 4 bases and J gave up 10 bases, with 18 bases separating them. CDR3 sequence reads: CASSGTVLQGEQFF. DNA of the CDR3: TGTGCCAGCAGCGGGACTGTCCTACAGGGAGAGCAGTTCTTC.

J is TRBJ1-1 and V is TRBV3-1 (or the pseudogene TRBV3-2); a possible D gene is TRBD1 (6 bases). The V gene's germline CDR1 is LGHDT and CDR2 YNNKEL (reference sequence). The CDR3 loop spans 12 amino acids. V was clipped by 6 bases and J by 11 bases, with 16 bases between them. CDR3 residues: CASSPGHGFAFF. Written as DNA, the CDR3 is TGTGCCAGCAGTCCGGGACACGGGTTTGCTTTCTTT.

The chain couples TRBV28 to TRBJ1-5; D gene ambiguous. Germline V lookup: CDR1 MDHEN, CDR2 SYDVKM. The CDR3 is 12 residues long. The ends were cut back, 2 bases at V and 9 bases at J, with 8 bases in the middle. CDR3 loop: CASSLPGRPQHF. The CDR3 DNA reads as TGTGCCAGCAGTTTACCCGGAAGGCCCCAGCATTTT.

CDR3 nucleotide sequence: TGTGCCAGCAGCCACCCTCCCAGGGGACAGCCGATCTATGGCTACACCTTC. It yields the protein CASSHPPRGQPIYGYTF. The gene calls are TRBV3-1 (or the pseudogene TRBV3-2) and TRBJ1-2; 7 bases are shared with TRBD1. V was pared by 3 bases and J by 4 bases, with 14 bases of the junction left unmatched. The CDR3 runs to 17 residues. CDR1 LGHDT and CDR2 YNNKEL come from the germline V gene (reference sequence).

The rearrangement links TRBV9 to TRBJ1-1, with 9 bases that match TRBD1. This CDR3 is built from 14 residues. Germline assignment: CDR1 SGDLS and CDR2 YYNGEE. V gave up 4 bases and J gave up 2 bases; unmatched junction bases: 3. The CDR3 is CASSFTGGNTEAFF. DNA for the CDR3: TGTGCCAGCAGCTTTACAGGGGGCAACACTGAAGCTTTCTTT.

The chain carries TRBV25-1 and TRBJ1-1; unclear D gene. V lost 5 bases, J lost 2 bases, and 15 bases lay in between. CDR1 and CDR2 from the germline V gene are MGHDK and SYGVNS. This CDR3 contains 15 residues. Here the CDR3 reads CASSRQSGFNTEAFF. CDR3 DNA sequence: TGTGCCAGCAGTCGGCAGTCCGGGTTTAACACTGAAGCTTTCTTT. The full variable domain, its missing parts supplied by reference TRBV25-1 and TRBJ1-1, is EADIYQTPRYLVIGTGKKITLECSQTMGHDKMYWYQQDPGMELHLIHYSYGVNSTEKGDLSSESTVSRIRTEHFPLTLESARPSHTSQYLCASSRQSGFNTEAFFGQGTRLTVV.

The sample holds one count of this clone. The chain uses TRBV28 and TRBJ2-5, with 9 bases fitting TRBD2. Trimming cost V 2 bases and J 2 bases; bases outside gene matches: 9. The germline V gene encodes CDR1 MDHEN and CDR2 SYDVKM. This CDR3 has 17 amino acids. DNA of the CDR3: TGTGCCAGCAGTTTAGATGCGGGGGGGCCCCCGCAAGAGACCCAGTACTTC. This gives the protein CASSLDAGGPPQETQYF.

The V gene is TRBV6-5, the J gene TRBJ2-5, with D possibly being TRBD2 (5 bases). The V gene's germline CDR1 is MNHEY and CDR2 SVGAGI. V dropped 4 bases and J dropped 3 bases, with 12 bases sitting between them. The length of the CDR3 is 14 residues. CDR3 sequence: CASSSSRAEETQYF. The CDR3 DNA reads as TGTGCCAGCAGTTCCTCGAGGGCCGAAGAGACCCAGTACTTC.

The gene calls are TRBV10-2 and TRBJ1-3, with D maybe TRBD1 (6 bases). The V end was cut by 5 bases, the J end by 4 bases, with 9 bases between. The germline V gene encodes CDR1 WSHSY and CDR2 SAAADI. CDR3 length: 13 amino acids. CDR3 in amino acids: CASSTGTGNTIYF. The CDR3, as DNA: TGCGCCAGCAGTACAGGGACGGGAAACACCATATATTTT.

The rearrangement joins TRBV28 to TRBJ1-3; D is perhaps TRBD1 (5 bases). V was shortened by 2 bases and J by 9 bases, with 5 bases between the two germline ends. The germline CDR1 and CDR2 sequences are MDHEN and SYDVKM. The CDR3 is made up of 11 amino acids. The CDR3: CASSLGATIYF. Here the CDR3 DNA reads TGTGCCAGCAGTTTAGGGGCCACCATATATTTT.

The V call is TRBV3-1 (or the pseudogene TRBV3-2), the J call TRBJ2-5; 10 positions match TRBD2. Unmatched junction bases numbered 6, after V lost 0 bases and J lost 2 bases. Germline V CDR1 and CDR2: LGHDT, YNNKEL (reference sequence). The CDR3 is made up of 17 amino acids. This CDR3 is CASSQDSGLAAQETQYF. CDR3 DNA: TGTGCCAGCAGCCAAGATTCCGGACTAGCGGCTCAAGAGACCCAGTACTTC.

The rearrangement joins TRBV7-2 to TRBJ2-5, with a tentative D call TRBD2 (6 bases). CDR1 and CDR2 from the germline V gene are SGHTA and FQGNSA. The CDR3 contains 15 residues. Trimming pared 0 bases from V and 5 bases from J, leaving 13 bases between. CDR3 coding DNA: TGTGCCAGCAGCTTAGCGGGCGTCAGCGGGGAGACCCAGTACTTC. Protein sequence: CASSLAGVSGETQYF.

This clone turned up a few times. This chain links TRBV7-9 with TRBJ1-5; D perhaps matches TRBD1 (5 bases). Germline-derived CDR1 and CDR2 are SEHNR and FQNEAQ (reference sequence). The CDR3 runs 17 residues. Trimming took 8 bases from V and 9 from J, leaving 29 bases between them. CDR3 sequence reads: CASASRPGQGESGPQHF. Here the CDR3 DNA reads TGTGCCAGCGCCAGTAGGCCGGGGCAGGGAGAATCAGGGCCCCAGCATTTT.

The chain uses TRBV5-1 and TRBJ2-1; a possible D gene is TRBD2 (6 bases). CDR1 is SGHRS and CDR2 is YFSETQ in the germline V gene. V dropped 0 bases and J dropped 4 bases, with 11 bases sitting between them. The length of the CDR3 is 15 residues. The CDR3 reads CASSLGGTSYNEQFF. CDR3 DNA: TGCGCCAGCAGCTTGGGAGGGACTTCTTACAATGAGCAGTTCTTC. The full variable domain, completed using reference TRBV5-1 and TRBJ2-1, is KAGVTQTPRYLIKTRGQQVTLSCSPISGHRSVSWYQQTPGQGLQFLFEYFSETQRNKGNFPGRFSGRQFSNSRSEMNVSTLELGDSALYLCASSLGGTSYNEQFFGPGTRLTVL.

This chain joins TRBV12-3 or TRBV12-4 and TRBJ2-1; 8 nucleotides align to TRBD1. This CDR3 is built from 11 residues. V shed 6 bases and J 12 bases; nucleotides not matched to a gene: 4. The CDR3 DNA sequence: TGTGCCAGCAGCACACAGGGGGGGCAGTTCTTC. It is translated as CASSTQGGQFF.

The rearrangement links TRBV5-1 to TRBJ2-4; 12 nucleotides align to TRBD1. The CDR3 is 19 residues long. Germline V gene data show CDR1 as SGHRS and CDR2 as YFSETQ. Unmatched junction bases numbered 12, after V lost 4 bases and J lost 1 base. The CDR3 spells CASSPRGTGGLGAKNIQYF. Written as DNA, the CDR3 is TGCGCCAGCAGCCCACGAGGGACAGGGGGCCTTGGGGCCAAAAACATTCAGTACTTC.

The chain has TRBV6-4 and TRBJ2-7; 10 bases align to TRBD2. The CDR3 runs 14 residues. The germline V gene has CDR1 MRHNA and CDR2 SNTAGT. The J segment lost 6 bases and the V segment lost 4 bases, leaving 6 bases of the junction unmatched. This CDR3 reads CASSVSGGAGEQYF. DNA of the CDR3: TGTGCCAGCAGTGTGAGCGGGGGGGCCGGCGAGCAGTACTTC.

The CDR3 sequence is CASRVHGSSTETQYF. The CDR3 DNA reads TGTGCCAGCAGGGTCCACGGTTCCTCGACCGAGACCCAGTACTTC. This chain links TRBV27 with TRBJ2-5; no clear D. The CDR3 is made up of 15 amino acids. Trimming shortened V by 6 bases and J by 5 bases, and 19 bases separated the two germline ends. The germline CDR1 and CDR2 sequences are MNHEY and SMNVEV (reference sequence).

This chain connects TRBV4-1 to TRBJ1-1; the D gene is possibly TRBD1 (5 bases). This CDR3 comprises 15 residues. V lost 0 bases to trimming and J lost 1 base, with 9 bases between them. CDR1 is MGHRA and CDR2 is YSYEKL in the germline V gene. CDR3: CASSQEQVGNTEAFF. CDR3 coding DNA: TGCGCCAGCAGCCAAGAACAGGTGGGGAACACTGAAGCTTTCTTT.

The chain uses TRBV4-3 and TRBJ1-1; the D gene is possibly TRBD1 (5 bases). This CDR3 contains 14 residues. V was shortened by 4 bases and J by 1 base, with 10 bases between the two germline ends. Looked up from germline, CDR1 is LGHNA and CDR2 is YSLEER. DNA for the CDR3: TGCGCCAGCAGCCGAACAACAGGGAACACTGAAGCTTTCTTT. As protein: CASSRTTGNTEAFF.

This clone occurred a few times. This chain joins TRBV30 and TRBJ1-3, with D tentatively TRBD1 (5 bases). Trimming left V 4 bases short and J 0 bases short, with 10 bases between. Per germline, CDR1 GTSNPN and CDR2 SVGIG (reference sequence). This CDR3 has 14 residues. The CDR3 sequence is CAWNVGTSGNTIYF. The DNA of the CDR3 is TGTGCCTGGAATGTAGGGACCTCTGGAAACACCATATATTTT. Based on the CDR3 plus reference TRBV30 and TRBJ1-3, the full variable domain is SQTIHQWPATLVQPVGSPLSLECTVEGTSNPNLYWYRQAAGRGLQLLFYSVGIGQISSEVPQNLSASRPQDRQFILSSKKLLLSDSGFYLCAWNVGTSGNTIYFGEGSWLTVV.

A note on this clone: A junction boundary mismatches the germline segment, possibly from a read error. The V gene is TRBV5-1, the J gene TRBJ1-1; 7 bases are a match to TRBD1. The CDR3 is made up of 11 amino acids. The germline V gene has CDR1 SGHRS and CDR2 YFSETQ. This CDR3 reads CASSSGTAQLF. In nucleotides, the CDR3 is TGCGCCAGCAGCTCCGGGACAGCCCAGCTCTTT.